A single sample gave rise to the 10 T cell receptor beta chains below, sequenced in a study of blood T cell repertoires in COVID-19. The assay was immunoSEQ multiplex PCR, and TCRdb's table has in-frame clones only and misses some. The sample carries tens of thousands of clones, roughly 85% recorded once. Sample: peripheral blood. Source of these receptors: a human donor in a cohort sampled during active or convalescent COVID-19.

The rearrangement links TRBV9 to TRBJ2-5, with a possible D match to TRBD1 (7 bases). The CDR3 length is 14 residues. V shed 4 bases and J shed 7 bases, with 17 bases lying between them. Germline CDR1 reads SGDLS; CDR2 reads YYNGEE. The CDR3 reads CASSPTGAGRTQYF. CDR3 bases: TGTGCCAGCAGCCCAACAGGGGCCGGGAGGACCCAGTACTTC.

This sequence joins TRBV9 and TRBJ1-3; D perhaps matches TRBD1 (6 bases). The CDR3 is made up of 14 amino acids. CDR1 SGDLS and CDR2 YYNGEE come from the germline V gene. Trimming removed 4 bases at V and 2 bases at J, with 10 bases between. CDR3 amino acids: CASSTTGTGNTIYF. The DNA of the CDR3 is TGTGCCAGCAGCACTACAGGGACTGGAAACACCATATATTTT.

The CDR3 DNA follows: TGTGCCAGCAGCTCCGAGCGGGGGCCGGGGGAGACCCAGTACTTC. As protein: CASSSERGPGETQYF. This chain connects TRBV11-2 to TRBJ2-5, with 8 bases fitting TRBD2. Per germline, CDR1 SGHAT and CDR2 FQNNGV. The CDR3 totals 15 residues. V lost 4 bases to trimming and J lost 5 bases; unmatched junction nucleotides: 9.

The rearrangement links TRBV7-9 to TRBJ2-3; the D gene is possibly TRBD1 (7 bases). Looked up from germline, CDR1 is SEHNR and CDR2 is FQNEAQ (reference sequence). The CDR3 covers 17 residues. Trimming took 5 bases from V and 1 from J, leaving 19 bases between them. The DNA of the CDR3 is TGTGCCAGCAGCGCCCGGGGAGGAACAGGGGGCACAGATACGCAGTATTTT. Translation gives CASSARGGTGGTDTQYF.

The chain links TRBV6-6 to TRBJ1-1; no clear D gene. V was shortened by 0 bases and J by 1 base, with 6 bases between the two germline ends. The CDR3 covers 14 residues. The germline V gene encodes CDR1 MNHNY and CDR2 SVGAGI (reference sequence). Here the CDR3 DNA reads TGTGCCAGCAGTTACTCAGAGGGGAACACTGAAGCTTTCTTT. This codes for CASSYSEGNTEAFF.

With respect to this clone: With a much larger clone just one base away, this may be a read error. This chain uses TRBV2 with TRBJ1-1; D remains ambiguous. The CDR3 sequence is 15 residues long. The V gene's germline CDR1 is SNHLY and CDR2 FYNNEI. For the CDR3, the DNA is TGTGCCAGCACCTTAAGAGGCTTCACGAACACTGAAGTTTTCTTT. Amino acids: CASTLRGFTNTEVFF. The entire variable domain, with the rest obtained from reference TRBV2 and TRBJ1-1, is as follows: EPEVTQTPSHQVTQMGQEVILRCVPISNHLYFYWYRQILGQKVEFLVSFYNNEISEKSEIFDDQFSVERPDGSNFTLKIRSTKLEDSAMYFCASTLRGFTNTEVFFGQGTRLTVV.

The J gene is TRBJ1-2, the V gene TRBV5-4, with D maybe TRBD1 (6 bases). Germline CDR1 is SGHNT and CDR2 is YYREEE (reference sequence). The CDR3 consists of 15 residues. V lost 6 bases and J lost 5, with 20 bases in between. CDR3 protein: CASTGGGGVRYGYTF. The CDR3 DNA follows: TGTGCCAGCACCGGAGGGGGAGGGGTACGATATGGCTACACCTTC.

V usage is TRBV18 and J usage is TRBJ1-1; possibly TRBD1 for D (5 bases). The CDR3 totals 14 residues. Trimming took 3 bases from V and 4 from J, leaving 12 bases between them. Germline CDR1 reads KGHSH; CDR2 reads LQKENI. The DNA of the CDR3 is TGTGCCAGCTCACCTCCATCGGGGGTCACTGAAGCTTTCTTT. The encoded protein is CASSPPSGVTEAFF.

This rearrangement joins TRBV27 to TRBJ2-6, with 8 bases lining up with TRBD1. After removal of 5 bases from V and 12 bases from J, the junction contained 12 bases not matched to a gene. Looked up from germline, CDR1 is MNHEY and CDR2 is SMNVEV (reference sequence). The CDR3 consists of 15 residues. The CDR3 spells CASSPGQVSSFVLTF. The CDR3 DNA sequence: TGTGCCAGCAGTCCGGGACAGGTCTCTTCGTTCGTCCTGACTTTC.

J is TRBJ1-6 and V is TRBV3-1 (or the pseudogene TRBV3-2); a possible D gene is TRBD1 (6 bases). This CDR3 is 17 amino acids long. Germline CDR1 reads LGHDT; CDR2 reads YNNKEL (reference sequence). The V end was cut by 4 bases, the J end by 6 bases, with 19 bases between. The CDR3 nucleotides read TGTGCCAGCAGCCGATCGTCAGGGGCTGGGAGTAATTCACCCCTCCACTTT. Its protein product is CASSRSSGAGSNSPLHF.